This TCR beta chain was sequenced during a study of CXCR3-negative and CXCR3-positive naive CD8 T cells. To note about this clonotype: Its specificity is not known.

Findings and caveats of the study: Diversity in memory CD8+ cells fell much lower than the comparably high levels seen in both naive subsets. Naive CXCR3-positive and CXCR3-negative cells shared TRBV-TRBJ usage; memory cells diverged. Naive cells positive for CXCR3 carried more hydrophobic TRB CDR3s than CXCR3-negative ones.

Germline V gene lookup returns CDR1 SEHNR and CDR2 FQNEAQ (reference sequence). The CDR3 runs 15 residues. UMI-labeled TRB cDNA libraries were prepared by 5' RACE. After re-calling the 5' RACE reads, TCRdb lists one entry per CDR3 protein, DNA absent. The table lists some 130,000 distinct CDR3 sequences. Sorting was done in triplicate for each CD8+ T cell subset (approximately 300,000 cells each). Naive CD8+ T cells carried a CD45RO-CCR7+CD27+CD95- phenotype. Sequenced input: naive CXCR3+ CD8+ T cells from blood. Subset specified: CD45RO-CCR7+CD27+CD95- naive CD8+ T cells expressing CXCR3 (TNR3+). The chain combines TRBV7-9 with TRBJ2-1; the TRBD2 assignment by TCRdb is unverifiable without DNA. This TCR was recovered from a human donor in good health. Some clones in this sample may be carry-over from other donors' samples. The CDR3 reads CASSSPAGEWNEQFF.